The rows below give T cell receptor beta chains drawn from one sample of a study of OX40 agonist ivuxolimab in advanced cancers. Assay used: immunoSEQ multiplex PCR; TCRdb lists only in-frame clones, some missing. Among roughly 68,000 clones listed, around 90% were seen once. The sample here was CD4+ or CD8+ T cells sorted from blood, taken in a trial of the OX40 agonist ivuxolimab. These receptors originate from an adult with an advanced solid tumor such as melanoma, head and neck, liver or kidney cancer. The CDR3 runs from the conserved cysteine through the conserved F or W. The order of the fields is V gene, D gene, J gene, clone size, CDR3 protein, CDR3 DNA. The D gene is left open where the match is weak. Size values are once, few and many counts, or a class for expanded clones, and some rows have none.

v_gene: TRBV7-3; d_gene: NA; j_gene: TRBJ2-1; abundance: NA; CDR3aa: CASSLIGLEGKNEQFF; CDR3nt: TGTGCCAGCAGCTTAATTGGTCTAGAAGGGAAGAATGAGCAGTTCTTC
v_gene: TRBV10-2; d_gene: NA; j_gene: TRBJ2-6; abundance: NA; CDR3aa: CASSGSGSSNGANVLTF; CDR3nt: TGCGCCAGCAGTGGATCAGGTTCGAGTAATGGGGCCAACGTCCTGACTTTC
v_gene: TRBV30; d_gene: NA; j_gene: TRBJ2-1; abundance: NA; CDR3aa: CAWSPRLGEQFF; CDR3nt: TGTGCCTGGAGTCCTCGCCTCGGTGAGCAGTTCTTC
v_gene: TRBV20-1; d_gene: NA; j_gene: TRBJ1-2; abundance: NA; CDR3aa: CSVRDTNGYTF; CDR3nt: TGCAGTGTGAGGGATACAAATGGCTACACCTTC
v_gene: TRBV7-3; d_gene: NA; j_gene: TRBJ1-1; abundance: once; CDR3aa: CASSEGLNTEAFF; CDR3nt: TGTGCCAGCAGCGAGGGGTTGAACACTGAAGCTTTCTTT
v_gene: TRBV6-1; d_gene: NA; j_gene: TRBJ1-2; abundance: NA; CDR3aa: CASSEGASNYGYTF; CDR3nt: TGTGCCAGCAGTGAGGGGGCCTCTAACTATGGCTACACCTTC
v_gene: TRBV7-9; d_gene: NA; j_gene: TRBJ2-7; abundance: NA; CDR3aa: CASSLAGGRGYEQYF; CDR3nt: TGTGCCAGCAGCTTAGCCGGCGGTAGGGGCTACGAGCAGTACTTC
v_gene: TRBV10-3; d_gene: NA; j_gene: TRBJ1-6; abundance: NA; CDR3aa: CAISAESYNSPLHF; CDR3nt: TGTGCCATCAGTGCAGAATCTTATAATTCACCCCTCCACTTT
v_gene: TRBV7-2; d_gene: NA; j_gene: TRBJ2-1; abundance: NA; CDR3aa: CASSPSGGAREQFF; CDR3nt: TGTGCCAGCAGCCCTTCAGGGGGGGCAAGGGAGCAGTTCTTC
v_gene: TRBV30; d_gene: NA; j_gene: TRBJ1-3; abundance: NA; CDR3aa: CAWKDGISGNTIYF; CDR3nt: TGTGCCTGGAAAGACGGAATCTCTGGAAACACCATATATTTT
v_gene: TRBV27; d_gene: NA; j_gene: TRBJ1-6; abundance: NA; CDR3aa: CASSLFSGGDSYNSPLHF; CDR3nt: TGTGCCAGCAGTTTATTTTCTGGGGGGGACTCCTATAATTCACCCCTCCACTTT
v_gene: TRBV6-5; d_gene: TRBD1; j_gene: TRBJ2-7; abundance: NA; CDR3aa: CASSHADRGYEQYF; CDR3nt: TGTGCCAGCAGTCACGCCGACAGGGGGTACGAGCAGTACTTC
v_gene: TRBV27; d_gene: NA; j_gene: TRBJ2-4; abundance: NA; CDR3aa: CASSTIAGPGNIQYF; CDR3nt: TGTGCCAGCAGTACCATAGCCGGACCGGGGAACATTCAGTACTTC
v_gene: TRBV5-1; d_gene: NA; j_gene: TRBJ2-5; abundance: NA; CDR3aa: CASSLQDQETQYF; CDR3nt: TGCGCCAGCAGCTTACAGGACCAAGAGACCCAGTACTTC
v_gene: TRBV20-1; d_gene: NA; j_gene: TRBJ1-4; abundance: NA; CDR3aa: CSARLSEKLFF; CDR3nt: TGCAGTGCTCGGCTTAGTGAAAAACTGTTTTTT
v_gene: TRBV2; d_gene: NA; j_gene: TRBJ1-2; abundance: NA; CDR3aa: CASSEGQYYGYTF; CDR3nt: TGTGCCAGCAGTGAAGGGCAGTACTATGGCTACACCTTC
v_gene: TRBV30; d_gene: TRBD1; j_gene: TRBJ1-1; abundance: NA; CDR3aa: CAWRMWDRANTEAFF; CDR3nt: TGTGCCTGGCGGATGTGGGACAGGGCGAACACTGAAGCTTTCTTT
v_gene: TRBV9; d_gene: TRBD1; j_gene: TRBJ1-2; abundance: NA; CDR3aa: CASSSITQGQGDYGYTF; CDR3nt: TGTGCCAGCAGCTCAATCACCCAGGGACAGGGGGACTATGGCTACACCTTC
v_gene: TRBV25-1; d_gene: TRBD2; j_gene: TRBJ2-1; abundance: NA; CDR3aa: CASSGLPVIAGVNEQFF; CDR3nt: TGTGCCAGCAGTGGACTCCCAGTGATAGCGGGGGTCAATGAGCAGTTCTTC
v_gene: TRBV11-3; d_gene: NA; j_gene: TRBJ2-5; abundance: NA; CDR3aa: CASGTETQYF; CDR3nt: TGTGCCAGCGGGACGGAGACCCAGTACTTC
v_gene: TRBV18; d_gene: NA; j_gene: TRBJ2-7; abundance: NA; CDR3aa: CASSPSLDEQYF; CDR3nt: TGTGCCAGCTCTCCAAGTCTCGACGAGCAGTACTTC
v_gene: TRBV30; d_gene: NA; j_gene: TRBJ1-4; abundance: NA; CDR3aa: CAWSGGPNEKLFF; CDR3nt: TGTGCCTGGAGCGGGGGGCCTAATGAAAAACTGTTTTTT
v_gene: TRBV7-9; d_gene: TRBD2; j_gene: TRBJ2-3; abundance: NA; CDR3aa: CASSPGLAGDTDTQYF; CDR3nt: TGTGCCAGCAGTCCAGGACTAGCGGGAGACACAGATACGCAGTATTTT
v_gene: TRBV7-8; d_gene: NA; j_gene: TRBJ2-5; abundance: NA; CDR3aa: CASSPPAAETQYF; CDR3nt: TGTGCCAGCAGCCCCCCCGCGGCAGAGACCCAGTACTTC
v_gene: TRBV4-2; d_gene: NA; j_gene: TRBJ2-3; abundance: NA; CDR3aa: CASNQEGARQTDTQYF; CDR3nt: TGTGCCAGCAACCAAGAAGGCGCGCGGCAAACCGATACGCAGTATTTT
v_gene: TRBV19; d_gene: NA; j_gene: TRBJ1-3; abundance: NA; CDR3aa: CASRPKSGAPGNTIYF; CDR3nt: TGTGCCAGTAGACCTAAGTCGGGGGCGCCTGGAAACACCATATATTTT
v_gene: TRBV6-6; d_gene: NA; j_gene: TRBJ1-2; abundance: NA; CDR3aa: CASSYPSGEGHYGYTF; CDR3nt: TGTGCCAGCAGTTACCCGTCGGGGGAGGGACATTATGGCTACACCTTC
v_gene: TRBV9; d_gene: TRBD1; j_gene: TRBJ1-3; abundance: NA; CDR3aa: CASSVEGAKGNTIYF; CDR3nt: TGTGCCAGCAGCGTAGAGGGGGCGAAGGGAAACACCATATATTTT